Below, 10 T cell receptor beta chains from the same sample are listed, as sequenced in a study of regulatory T cells in long-lasting Graves disease. Time point here: newly diagnosed GD, antithyroid drugs for less than 3 months. RNA isolated from PBMCs was used to make the TCR library. Researchers made TCR beta libraries by using iRepertoire HTBI primers and running Arm-PCR on CDR3 regions. From the multiplex PCR reads, TCRdb called clonotypes with MiXCR, one entry per CDR3 protein. The data hold about 530,000 distinct CDR3 sequences, with around 16% observed a single time. In addition, the sample was reused for a study of T cells in Graves' hyperthyroidism and ophthalmopathy.

The sequencing here drew on peripheral blood mononuclear cells (PBMCs), taken at new diagnosis, from a patient treated with antithyroid drugs. These receptor sequences come from a middle-aged woman with Graves disease.

This clonotype was recorded many times. V usage is TRBV6-9 and J usage is TRBJ2-3; D perhaps matches TRBD2 (6 bases). Per the germline V gene, CDR1 is MNHGY and CDR2 is SVAAGI. Trimming took 4 bases from V and 0 from J, leaving 11 bases between them. The length of the CDR3 is 15 residues. The CDR3 nucleotides are TGTGCCAGCAGTTTGGGCGGGACTAGCACAGATACGCAGTATTTT. Translation: CASSLGGTSTDTQYF.

The chain joins TRBV28 to TRBJ2-3; 8 bases are shared with TRBD2. The CDR3 extends over 14 amino acids. Germline V gene sequence: CDR1 MDHEN, CDR2 SYDVKM. V shed 7 bases, J shed 6 bases, and the junction held 9 bases outside the gene matches. CDR3 coding DNA: TGTGCCAGCATTTCGGCGGGGGGCAGGGATACGCAGTATTTT. Translation: CASISAGGRDTQYF.

At least ten counts were recorded for this clonotype. This chain uses TRBV5-1 with TRBJ1-2; TRBD1 is a possible D gene (6 bases). Deletions cut 7 bases from V and 4 bases from J, with 14 bases between. CDR1 and CDR2 from the germline V gene are SGHRS and YFSETQ. The CDR3 spans 13 residues. In nucleotides, the CDR3 is TGCGCCAGCGCCGGTCCGGGGGCCTATGGCTACACCTTC. It encodes CASAGPGAYGYTF.

A note on this clonotype: Here the CDR3 omits its conserved ending phenylalanine or tryptophan, so a read error is the likely source. The chain couples TRBV12-3 or TRBV12-4 to TRBJ1-3, with TRBD1 matching 7 bases. V gave up 6 bases and J gave up 6 bases; unmatched junction bases: 8. The CDR3 extends over 14 amino acids. CDR3 nucleotide sequence: TGTGCCAGCAGCATCACGACAGGGCCAAACACCATATATTCT. Its translation is CASSITTGPNTIYS.

V usage is TRBV6-1 and J usage is TRBJ2-2; maybe TRBD1 (5 bases). Germline lookup yields CDR1 MNHNS and CDR2 SASEGT. This CDR3 is built from 13 residues. Between the trimmed V and J ends, which lost 2 bases and 8 bases, there was a span of 9 bases. The DNA of the CDR3 is TGTGCCAGCAGTGAAAGTTGGACAGGGGAGCTGTTTTTT. It encodes CASSESWTGELFF.

This clonotype appeared a few times. The chain employs TRBV7-2 and TRBJ2-1; tentative D call: TRBD1 (7 bases). The CDR3 consists of 20 residues. Between the trimmed V and J ends, which lost 5 bases and 3 bases, there was a span of 29 bases. Germline-derived CDR1 and CDR2 are SGHTA and FQGNSA. CDR3 protein: CASSPDRWGLSGFLYNEQFF. As DNA, the CDR3 is TGTGCCAGCAGCCCGGACAGGTGGGGCCTCAGCGGGTTTCTCTACAATGAGCAGTTCTTC.

The CDR3 DNA reads TGTGCCAGCAGCAGGGACAGGGGTACGGATGGCTACACCTTC. Residues: CASSRDRGTDGYTF. The V call is TRBV5-5, the J call TRBJ1-2; 10 bases are shared with TRBD1. Trimming at V came to 4 bases and at J to 6 bases, leaving 6 bases not matched to a gene. Germline CDR1 SGHKS, CDR2 YYEKEE (reference sequence). The CDR3 length is 14 residues.

This clonotype was seen many times. The chain combines TRBV7-3 with TRBJ2-1; no definite D call. Trimming stripped 2 bases from V and 8 bases from J, with 10 bases between. The germline V gene has CDR1 SGHTA and CDR2 FQGTGA. The CDR3 sequence is 13 residues long. The DNA for the CDR3 is TGTGCCAGCAGCTTAGGAGTTTCGGATGAGCAGTTCTTC. Translated: CASSLGVSDEQFF.

This clonotype was counted only a few times. The J gene is TRBJ1-6, the V gene TRBV6-2 or TRBV6-3, with D perhaps TRBD1 (5 bases). V shed 5 bases and J shed 4 bases, with 12 bases lying between them. Per germline, CDR1 MNHEY and CDR2 SVGEGT. The CDR3 is 15 residues long. DNA for the CDR3: TGTGCCAGCAGTATGGGGCAGGCTTATAATTCACCCCTCCACTTT. Translated: CASSMGQAYNSPLHF.

CDR3 sequence: CASSLVVQGRVGSYNEQFF. The CDR3, as DNA: TGTGCCAGCAGCTTAGTAGTCCAGGGGAGGGTAGGCTCCTACAATGAGCAGTTCTTC. The genes are TRBV7-9 and TRBJ2-1, with D possibly TRBD2 on 7 matching bases. The germline V and J ends were trimmed by 1 base and 0 bases, with 19 bases remaining between them. The CDR3 is 19 residues long. CDR1 and CDR2 (germline): SEHNR, FQNEAQ (reference sequence).